These T cell receptor beta chains were read from a single sample in a study of cytomegalovirus exposure and HLA in healthy donors. Clones were read by immunoSEQ multiplex PCR, and TCRdb kept only the in-frame ones, dropping some. The table records about 140,000 clones, 75% to 85% of them present only once. The sequencing input was PBMCs. The receptors derive from a female donor in good health and CMV-seropositive. Both conserved end residues are part of each CDR3. A D gene is named only where the DNA matches it firmly. The size entry is marked missing in some rows and otherwise reads once, few, many or a size class.

j_call	v_call	clone_size	d_call	cdr3_nt	cdr3_aa
TRBJ2-3	TRBV19	-	-	TGTGCCAGCAAGGAGGACCTGAACACAGATACGCAGTATTTT	CASKEDLNTDTQYF
TRBJ2-1	TRBV6-4	-	TRBD2	TGTGCCAGCAGTGACTCGGCTAGCGGATACAATGAGCAGTTCTTC	CASSDSASGYNEQFF
TRBJ2-6	TRBV9	-	-	TGTGCCAGCAGCGTCACAGGCTCTGGGGCCAACGTCCTGACTTTC	CASSVTGSGANVLTF
TRBJ2-5	TRBV5-4	-	TRBD2	TGTGCCAGCAGCGAACGGCGGGGGGGCCGGTCAGGCCAAGAGACCCAGTACTTC	CASSERRGGRSGQETQYF
TRBJ1-5	TRBV11-2	-	-	TGTGCCAGCAGCTTAGACGGGGTGCGGCAGCCCCAGCATTTT	CASSLDGVRQPQHF
TRBJ1-1	TRBV6-1	-	-	TGTGCCAGCCGTTGGGTCGGGGGCACTGAAGCTTTCTTT	CASRWVGGTEAFF
TRBJ1-1	TRBV5-1	-	-	TGCGCCAGCAGCCCCCGACCCGCAGGGATGTACACTGAAGCTTTCTTT	CASSPRPAGMYTEAFF
TRBJ2-7	TRBV4-2	-	TRBD2	TGTGCCAGCAGCCAGGGATCCCTCACTAGCGGCTACGAGCAGTACTTC	CASSQGSLTSGYEQYF
TRBJ1-5	TRBV28	-	-	TGTGCCAGCAGCTCCCCTTCTGGGAGTCAGCCCCAGCATTTT	CASSSPSGSQPQHF
TRBJ1-2	TRBV6-1	-	-	TGTGCCAGCAGTGAAGGTTCTGGGCCTAACTATGGCTACACCTTC	CASSEGSGPNYGYTF
TRBJ1-1	TRBV15	-	-	TGTGCCACCAGAGAAGGGGGAAGCACTGAAGCTTTCTTT	CATREGGSTEAFF
TRBJ2-1	TRBV7-7	few	-	TGTGCCAGCAGCTTAGGACATAACAATGAGCAGTTCTTC	CASSLGHNNEQFF
TRBJ2-1	TRBV11-2	-	-	TGTGCCAGCAGCTTGACCGCGGTGGGGGCCAATGAGCAGTTCTTC	CASSLTAVGANEQFF
TRBJ2-7	TRBV6-1	-	TRBD2	TGTGCCAGCAGTGATTTACTAGCGGGAGTATCGGTCGAGCAGTACTTC	CASSDLLAGVSVEQYF
TRBJ1-1	TRBV18	-	-	TGTGCCAGCTCACCCGCCGTCCAAGTGAGCACTGAAGCTTTCTTT	CASSPAVQVSTEAFF
TRBJ1-1	TRBV19	few	-	TGTGCCAGTAGTATAGAGAGCGGTCGCACTGAAGCTTTCTTT	CASSIESGRTEAFF
TRBJ1-5	TRBV13	-	-	TGTGCCAGATTAGAGAAGCCGAGAATCAATCAGCCCCAGCATTTT	CARLEKPRINQPQHF
TRBJ1-2	TRBV27	-	-	TGTGCCAGCAGTAACACCCCAAGGACAGTCTATGGCTACACCTTC	CASSNTPRTVYGYTF
TRBJ1-4	TRBV7-9	-	-	TGTGCCAGCACCCAAGGGGCTAATGAAAAACTGTTTTTT	CASTQGANEKLFF
TRBJ2-7	TRBV5-4	-	TRBD1	TGTGCCAGCAGCTCGGGACAGGGGGCTCGCTACGAGCAGTACTTC	CASSSGQGARYEQYF
TRBJ2-7	TRBV2	-	-	TGTGCCAGCACGGCCACTCCGCTCGGGGACGAGCAGTACTTC	CASTATPLGDEQYF
TRBJ2-3	TRBV2	-	TRBD2	TGTGCCAGCAGTGAGCGGGGGGGCACAGATACGCAGTATTTT	CASSERGGTDTQYF
TRBJ2-3	TRBV6-5	few	-	TGTGCCAGCAGTTACTCCAGGAGCACAGATACGCAGTATTTT	CASSYSRSTDTQYF
TRBJ1-1	TRBV7-9	-	-	TGTGCCAGCAGCCTCGAACAGGGGAACACTGAAGCTTTCTTT	CASSLEQGNTEAFF
TRBJ2-5	TRBV7-2	-	TRBD2	TGTGCCAGCAGCCCACCTAGCGGGAGGTGGGGCGAGACCCAGTACTTC	CASSPPSGRWGETQYF
TRBJ2-6	TRBV12-1	once	-	TGTGCCAGCAGCTTTGTAGAGGTGACAGCAGGGGCCAACGTCCTGACTTTC	CASSFVEVTAGANVLTF
TRBJ1-3	TRBV7-7	-	-	TGTGCCAGCAGCTTGCCCAGGGTTATTGGAAACACCATATATTTT	CASSLPRVIGNTIYF
TRBJ1-2	TRBV11-2	-	-	TGTGCCAGCAGCTTAGCAGGAGGAGATGGCTACACCTTC	CASSLAGGDGYTF
TRBJ2-1	TRBV27	-	-	TGTGCCAGCAGTTTAAGTCGGGGAATTGGTGAGCAGTTCTTC	CASSLSRGIGEQFF
TRBJ2-7	TRBV11-2	-	TRBD1	TGTGCCAGCAGCTTAGGGACAGGGGGCAGGAGATACTACGAGCAGTACTTC	CASSLGTGGRRYYEQYF
TRBJ1-1	TRBV5-1	-	-	TGCGCCAGCAGCTTGCGGGTACACACTGAAGCTTTCTTT	CASSLRVHTEAFF
TRBJ1-5	TRBV19	-	-	TGTGCCAGTAGTATGGGGCGGAGGGTCAATCAGCCCCAGCATTTT	CASSMGRRVNQPQHF
TRBJ2-1	TRBV6-1	once	-	TGTGCCAGCATTGAGTACGGGGAGAGTGGTAGGCAGTTCTTC	CASIEYGESGRQFF
TRBJ1-3	TRBV25-1	few	-	TGTGCCAGCAGTGAAGGTGGGAGGGTCGGAAGCGCCATATATTTT	CASSEGGRVGSAIYF
TRBJ2-7	TRBV4-1	-	-	TGCGCCAGCAGCGAAAGTCCGGCCTACGAGCAGTACTTC	CASSESPAYEQYF
TRBJ2-1	TRBV19	few	-	TGTGCCAGTATTGGGGGGAGGAACCACAATGAGCAGTTCTTC	CASIGGRNHNEQFF
TRBJ2-5	TRBV9	-	TRBD2	TGTGCCAGCAGCGTAGCTAGCGGGAGGGCGGGGGAGACCCAGTACTTC	CASSVASGRAGETQYF
TRBJ1-5	TRBV5-1	-	-	TGCGCCAGCAGCTTGATGGACTGGCTTCCGTTCGCGCGCGTTCAGCCCCAGCATTTT	CASSLMDWLPFARVQPQHF
TRBJ2-7	TRBV7-9	-	TRBD2	TGTGCCAGCAGCCCGGACCCTGGGGGGGACGAGCAGTACTTC	CASSPDPGGDEQYF
TRBJ2-3	TRBV28	-	TRBD2	TGTGCCAGCAGTTTCCTAGCGGGGGGGCAATTGTTCGGCACAGATACGCAGTATTTT	CASSFLAGGQLFGTDTQYF
TRBJ2-7	TRBV10-3	-	-	TGTGCCATCAGTGAGGGGGCAGGGAAAGACTACGAGCAGTACTTC	CAISEGAGKDYEQYF
TRBJ2-7	TRBV6-4	-	TRBD1	TGTGCCAGCAGTGTCCGGGACAGGAGGTTCTACGAGCAGTACTTC	CASSVRDRRFYEQYF
TRBJ2-2	TRBV4-1	-	TRBD2	TGCGCCAGCAGCCGGGGACTAGCGGGAGAGCTAGCGTACACCGGGGAGCTGTTTTTT	CASSRGLAGELAYTGELFF
TRBJ1-4	TRBV9	-	-	TGTGCCAGCAGCGTAGGGAGGGTTCATAATGAAAAACTGTTTTTT	CASSVGRVHNEKLFF
TRBJ2-7	TRBV4-1	once	TRBD1	TGCGCCAGCAGCCTTAATACAGGGGGCGCGTCCTACGAGCAGTACTTC	CASSLNTGGASYEQYF
TRBJ2-1	TRBV11-2	few	-	TGTGCCAGCAGCCCAGAAGGGACCCCGCGGGGGCAGTTCTTC	CASSPEGTPRGQFF
TRBJ1-2	TRBV4-2	few	TRBD1	TGTGCCAGCAGCCCTAAGACAGGGGGCGAGAACTATGGCTACACCTTC	CASSPKTGGENYGYTF
TRBJ2-5	TRBV2	-	TRBD1	TGTGCCAGCAGTTACAGGGGGCAAGAGACCCAGTACTTC	CASSYRGQETQYF
TRBJ2-3	TRBV18	-	TRBD1	TGTGCCAGCTCCCGGGACAGGGCGGATACGCAGTATTTT	CASSRDRADTQYF
TRBJ2-7	TRBV7-9	-	TRBD2	TGTGCCAGCAGCCTGGCCGGGACTAGCATCGAGCAGTACTTC	CASSLAGTSIEQYF
TRBJ2-2	TRBV30	-	-	TGTGCCTGGCTAACAGGTCCCCTAGACAGGGAGCTGTTTTTT	CAWLTGPLDRELFF
TRBJ2-5	TRBV4-2	-	-	TGTGCCAGCAGCCAAGATCTAGGAGGGGGCGGAGAGACCCAGTACTTC	CASSQDLGGGGETQYF